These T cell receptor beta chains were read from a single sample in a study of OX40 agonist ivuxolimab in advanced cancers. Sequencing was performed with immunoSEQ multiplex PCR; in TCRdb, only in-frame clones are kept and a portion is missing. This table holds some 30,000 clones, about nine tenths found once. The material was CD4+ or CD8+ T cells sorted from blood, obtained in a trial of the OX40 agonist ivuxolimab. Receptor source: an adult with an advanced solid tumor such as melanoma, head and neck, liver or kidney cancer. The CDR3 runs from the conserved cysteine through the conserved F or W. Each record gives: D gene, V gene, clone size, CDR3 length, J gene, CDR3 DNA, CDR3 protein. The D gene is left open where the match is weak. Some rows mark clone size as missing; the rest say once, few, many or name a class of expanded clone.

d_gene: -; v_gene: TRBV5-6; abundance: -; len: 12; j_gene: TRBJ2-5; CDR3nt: TGTGCCAGCGGAATGGACGGAGAGACCCAGTACTTC; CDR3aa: CASGMDGETQYF
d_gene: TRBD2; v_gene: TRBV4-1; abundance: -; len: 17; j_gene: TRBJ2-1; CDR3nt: TGCGCCAGCAGCCAAGACCCGACTAGCGGGCTTGCCAATGAGCAGTTCTTC; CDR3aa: CASSQDPTSGLANEQFF
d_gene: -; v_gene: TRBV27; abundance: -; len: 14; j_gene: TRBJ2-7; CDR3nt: TGTGCCAGCAGTCCAGGTGGGGTCGAGTCCGAGCAGTACTTC; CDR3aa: CASSPGGVESEQYF
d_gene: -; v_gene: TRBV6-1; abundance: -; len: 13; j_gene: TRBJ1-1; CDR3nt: TGTGCCAGCAGTGAAGTCAGGGACACTGAAGCTTTCTTT; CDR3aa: CASSEVRDTEAFF
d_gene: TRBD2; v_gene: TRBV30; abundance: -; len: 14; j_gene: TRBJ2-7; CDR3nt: TGTGCCTGGAATTTTGGGGGAGGGGACTACGAGCAGTACTTC; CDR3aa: CAWNFGGGDYEQYF
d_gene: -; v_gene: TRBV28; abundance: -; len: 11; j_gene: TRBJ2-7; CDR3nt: TGTGCCAGCAGTTACAACTACGAGCAGTACTTC; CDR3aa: CASSYNYEQYF
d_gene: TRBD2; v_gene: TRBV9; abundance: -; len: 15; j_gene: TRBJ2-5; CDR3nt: TGTGCCAGCAGCGTAGGGGGAGGGTCCGAAGAGACCCAGTACTTC; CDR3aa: CASSVGGGSEETQYF
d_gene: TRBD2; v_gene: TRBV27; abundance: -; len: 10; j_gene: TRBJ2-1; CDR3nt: TGTGCGGCGGGAGGCAATGAGCAGTTCTTC; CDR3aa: CAAGGNEQFF
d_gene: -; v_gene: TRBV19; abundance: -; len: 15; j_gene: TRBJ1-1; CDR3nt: TGTGCCAGTAGTCCAGGGACGAGGGGCACCACTGAAGCTTTCTTT; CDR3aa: CASSPGTRGTTEAFF
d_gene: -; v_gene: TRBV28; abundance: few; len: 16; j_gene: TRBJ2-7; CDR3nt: TGTGCCAGCAGGAGTTTACTCGATATCATCTCCAACGAGCAGTACTTC; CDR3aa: CASRSLLDIISNEQYF
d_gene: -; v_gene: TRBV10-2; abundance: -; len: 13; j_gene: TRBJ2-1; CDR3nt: TGCGCCACCATGGGGAGGTCTGAAAATGAGCAGTTCTTC; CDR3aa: CATMGRSENEQFF